The 13 T cell receptor beta chains reported below all come from one sample, sequenced in a study of identical twins. TCRdb redid the calling of the 5' RACE reads with MiXCR, one entry per CDR3 protein. The top ten clones hold roughly 3.9% of a sample with 200,000 to 250,000 distinct CDR3 sequences, about 7.3% of them seen once. This sample also appeared in a second study, on yellow fever vaccine responses in identical twins.

The sample was memory (CD45RO+) T cells sorted from blood. All receptors derive from a woman aged 18-29 years in good health.

This clonotype was counted many times. The chain employs TRBV6-5 and TRBJ1-2, with D unclear. Trimming left V 0 bases short and J 3 bases short, with 8 bases between. The V gene's germline CDR1 is MNHEY and CDR2 SVGAGI. This CDR3 has 14 residues. The CDR3 bases are TGTGCCAGCAGTTACTCCGGCAGTTACTATGGCTACACCTTC. Its protein is CASSYSGSYYGYTF.

This chain connects TRBV14 to TRBJ2-2; TRBD1 aligns across 7 bases. V gave up 2 bases and J gave up 2 bases; unmatched junction bases: 8. CDR1 SGHDN and CDR2 FVKESK come from the germline V gene. The CDR3 has 17 amino acids. CDR3 in amino acids: CASSQIQGSVNTGELFF. The CDR3 DNA reads as TGTGCCAGCAGCCAAATACAGGGGTCCGTCAACACCGGGGAGCTGTTTTTT.

CDR3 sequence: CASTQYNEQFF. CDR3 in DNA: TGTGCCAGCACCCAATACAATGAGCAGTTCTTC. J is TRBJ2-1 and V is TRBV11-2; D is ambiguous. The V end was cut by 7 bases, the J end by 4 bases, with 5 bases between. The germline gives CDR1 SGHAT, CDR2 FQNNGV. The CDR3 contains 11 residues.

The table lists this clonotype with many counts. The chain employs TRBV20-1 and TRBJ1-1, with 8 bases lining up with TRBD1. V gave up 6 bases and J gave up 4 bases; unmatched junction bases: 7. In germline, CDR1 is DFQATT, CDR2 SNEGSKA (reference sequence). This CDR3 contains 13 residues. For the CDR3, the DNA is TGCAGTGCCGGGGGACAGGTGGGCACTGAAGCTTTCTTT. Translated: CSAGGQVGTEAFF.

This clonotype has more than one count but fewer than ten. The gene calls are TRBV5-1 and TRBJ1-1; no clear D. The V end was cut by 1 base, the J end by 0 bases, with 13 bases between. Germline CDR1 and CDR2: SGHRS and YFSETQ. The CDR3 is 16 amino acids. The CDR3 nucleotides are TGCGCCAGCAGCTTGAAGGCCAGCGCCATGAACACTGAAGCTTTCTTT. Protein product: CASSLKASAMNTEAFF.

This clonotype was recorded many times. The chain recombines TRBV7-9 with TRBJ2-1; a possible D gene is TRBD2 (5 bases). The CDR3 extends over 15 amino acids. The germline V gene encodes CDR1 SEHNR and CDR2 FQNEAQ (reference sequence). V was cut by 5 bases and J by 2 bases, with 13 bases left in between. CDR3 protein: CASSPGLGAYNEQFF. DNA of the CDR3: TGTGCCAGCAGCCCAGGACTCGGGGCCTACAATGAGCAGTTCTTC. Full variable domain (remainder filled in from reference TRBV7-9 and TRBJ2-1): DTGVSQNPRHKITKRGQNVTFRCDPISEHNRLYWYRQTLGQGPEFLTYFQNEAQLEKSRLLSDRFSAERPKGSFSTLEIQRTEQGDSAMYLCASSPGLGAYNEQFFGPGTRLTVL.

This sequence joins TRBV5-6 and TRBJ2-7; 10 bases line up with TRBD2. The CDR3 is 15 residues long. With 4 bases clipped from V and 3 bases from J, the junction kept 7 bases outside the gene matches. Germline V lookup: CDR1 SGHDT, CDR2 YYEEEE. CDR3 nucleotides: TGTGCCAGCAGCGGGCTAGCGGGAGACAGCTACGAGCAGTACTTC. It is translated as CASSGLAGDSYEQYF.

This clonotype has just a few counts. The gene calls are TRBV24-1 and TRBJ2-1; D perhaps matches TRBD2 (6 bases). CDR1 is KGHDR, CDR2 SFDVKD, per germline. The CDR3 covers 13 residues. Trimming removed 6 bases at V and 9 bases at J, with 14 bases between. The CDR3 protein is CATSTGASVEQFF. CDR3 bases: TGTGCCACCAGTACGGGAGCCTCCGTTGAGCAGTTCTTC.

This clonotype was detected many times. The rearrangement links TRBV29-1 to TRBJ2-1, with 9 bases that match TRBD2. This CDR3 has 12 amino acids. The germline V gene has CDR1 SQVTM and CDR2 ANQGSEA. The J segment lost 8 bases and the V segment lost 7 bases, leaving 6 bases of the junction unmatched. This CDR3 reads CSASGLADEQFF. The DNA of the CDR3 is TGCAGCGCATCGGGACTAGCCGATGAGCAGTTCTTC.

This clonotype was detected a few times. The chain uses TRBV20-1 and TRBJ2-1, with 12 bases lining up with TRBD2. Germline CDR1 DFQATT, CDR2 SNEGSKA (reference sequence). This CDR3 comprises 15 residues. The junction had 5 bases not matched to a gene; V was cut back by 0 bases and J by 8 bases. The CDR3 protein is CSARELAGGWDEQFF. DNA for the CDR3: TGCAGTGCTAGAGAACTAGCGGGAGGATGGGATGAGCAGTTCTTC.

This clonotype showed up many times. V and J are TRBV5-1 and TRBJ2-3, with 7 bases matching TRBD2. This CDR3 contains 14 residues. Germline CDR1 and CDR2: SGHRS and YFSETQ. Trimming at V came to 5 bases and at J to 2 bases, leaving 5 bases not matched to a gene. CDR3 nucleotides: TGCGCCAGCAGTCATGGGGGGGACACAGATACGCAGTATTTT. It translates to CASSHGGDTDTQYF.

This clonotype was detected many times. The V and J genes are TRBV20-1 and TRBJ1-1; the D gene is possibly TRBD1 (5 bases). CDR3 length equals 14 residues. V lost 2 bases and J lost 3, with 13 bases in between. Germline V gene data show CDR1 as DFQATT and CDR2 as SNEGSKA (reference sequence). The DNA for the CDR3 is TGCAGTGCTAGACGGACATTGCGAGACACTGAAGCTTTCTTT. Residues: CSARRTLRDTEAFF.

This clonotype was seen many times. The chain couples TRBV9 to TRBJ2-1, with D tentatively TRBD2 (7 bases). The CDR3 has 18 residues. Germline V gene data show CDR1 as SGDLS and CDR2 as YYNGEE. V lost 0 bases to trimming and J lost 0 bases, with 16 bases between them. The CDR3 nucleotides read TGTGCCAGCAGCGTAGCGGGGGGCTTCATCAGCTCCTACAATGAGCAGTTCTTC. This sequence encodes CASSVAGGFISSYNEQFF.